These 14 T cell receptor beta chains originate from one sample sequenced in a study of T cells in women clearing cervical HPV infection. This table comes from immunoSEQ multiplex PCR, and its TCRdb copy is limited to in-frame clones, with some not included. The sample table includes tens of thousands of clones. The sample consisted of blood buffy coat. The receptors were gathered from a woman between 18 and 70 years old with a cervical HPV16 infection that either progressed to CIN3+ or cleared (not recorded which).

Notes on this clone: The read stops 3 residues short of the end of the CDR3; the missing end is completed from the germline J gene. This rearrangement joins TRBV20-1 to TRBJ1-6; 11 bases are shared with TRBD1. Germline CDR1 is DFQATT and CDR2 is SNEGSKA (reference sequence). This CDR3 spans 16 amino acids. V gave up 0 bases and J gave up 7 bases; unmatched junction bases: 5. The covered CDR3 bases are TGCAGTGCTAGAGATTCGGGACAGGGGGGGAATTCACCC. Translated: CSARDSGQGGNSP. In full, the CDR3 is CSARDSGQGGNSPLHF.

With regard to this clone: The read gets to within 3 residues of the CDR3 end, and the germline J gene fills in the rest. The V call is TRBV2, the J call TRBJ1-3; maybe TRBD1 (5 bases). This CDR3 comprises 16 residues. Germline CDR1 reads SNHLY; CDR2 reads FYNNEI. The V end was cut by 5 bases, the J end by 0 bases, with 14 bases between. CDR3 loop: CASSPAGPSSGNTIYF. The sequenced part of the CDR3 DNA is TGTGCCAGCAGTCCAGCGGGACCGAGCTCTGGAAACACC.

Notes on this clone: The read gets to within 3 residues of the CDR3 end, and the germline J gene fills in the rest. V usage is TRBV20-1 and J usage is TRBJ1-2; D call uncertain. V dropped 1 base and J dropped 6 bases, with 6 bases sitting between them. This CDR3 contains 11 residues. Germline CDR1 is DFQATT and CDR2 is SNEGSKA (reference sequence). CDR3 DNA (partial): TGCAGTGCTAGAGCGGGTAATGGC. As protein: CSARAGNG. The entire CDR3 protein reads CSARAGNGYTF.

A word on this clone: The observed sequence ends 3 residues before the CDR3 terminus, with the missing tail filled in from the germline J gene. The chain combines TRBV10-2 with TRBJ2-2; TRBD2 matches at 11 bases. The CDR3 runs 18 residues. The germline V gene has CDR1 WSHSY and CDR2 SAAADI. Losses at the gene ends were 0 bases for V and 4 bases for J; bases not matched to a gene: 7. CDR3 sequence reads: CASSESPRLAGRTGELFF. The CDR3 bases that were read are TGCGCCAGCAGTGAGTCCCCCCGACTAGCGGGGCGCACCGGGGAG.

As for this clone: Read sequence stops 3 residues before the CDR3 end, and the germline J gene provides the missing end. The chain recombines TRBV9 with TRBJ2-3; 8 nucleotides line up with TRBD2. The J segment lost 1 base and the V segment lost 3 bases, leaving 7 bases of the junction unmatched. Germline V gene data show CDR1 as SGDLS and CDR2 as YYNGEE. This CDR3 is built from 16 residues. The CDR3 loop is CASSEPRGGGTDTQYF. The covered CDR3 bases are TGTGCCAGCAGCGAACCCCGGGGGGGCGGCACAGATACG.

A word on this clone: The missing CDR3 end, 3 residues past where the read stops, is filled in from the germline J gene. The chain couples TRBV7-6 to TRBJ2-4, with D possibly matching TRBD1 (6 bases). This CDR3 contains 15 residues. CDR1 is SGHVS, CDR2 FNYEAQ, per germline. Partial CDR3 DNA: TGTGCCAGCAGCTTAGGGCCCACAGGGCACTATGGT. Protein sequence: CASSLGPTGHYG. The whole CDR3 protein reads CASSLGPTGHYGQYF.

CDR3 region: CASSSGDRDADTQYF. CDR3 DNA, as far as it was read: TGTGCCAGCAGTTCAGGGGACAGGGATGCAGATACG. This rearrangement joins TRBV6-2 or TRBV6-3 to TRBJ2-3; TRBD1 matches at 9 bases. The read falls 3 residues short of the CDR3 end, and the missing part is taken from the germline J gene. Trimming cost V 4 bases and J 4 bases; bases outside gene matches: 6. Germline CDR1 is MNHEY and CDR2 is SVGEGT. The CDR3 spans 15 residues.

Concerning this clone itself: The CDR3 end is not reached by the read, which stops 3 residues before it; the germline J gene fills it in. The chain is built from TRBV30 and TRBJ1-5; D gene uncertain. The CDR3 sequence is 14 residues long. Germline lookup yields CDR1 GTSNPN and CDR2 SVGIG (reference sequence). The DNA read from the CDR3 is TGTGCCTGGAGTAGAGGGCCTAGCACAGATCCC. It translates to CAWSRGPSTDP. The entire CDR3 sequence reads CAWSRGPSTDPQHF.

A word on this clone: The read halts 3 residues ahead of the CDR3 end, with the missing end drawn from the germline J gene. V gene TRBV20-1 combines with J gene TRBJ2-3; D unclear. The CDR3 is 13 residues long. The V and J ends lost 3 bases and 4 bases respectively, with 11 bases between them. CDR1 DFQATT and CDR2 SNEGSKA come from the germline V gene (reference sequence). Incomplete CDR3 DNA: TGCAGTGCTAGCAGAAACCCCTCAGATACG. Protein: CSASRNPSDT. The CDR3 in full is CSASRNPSDTQYF.

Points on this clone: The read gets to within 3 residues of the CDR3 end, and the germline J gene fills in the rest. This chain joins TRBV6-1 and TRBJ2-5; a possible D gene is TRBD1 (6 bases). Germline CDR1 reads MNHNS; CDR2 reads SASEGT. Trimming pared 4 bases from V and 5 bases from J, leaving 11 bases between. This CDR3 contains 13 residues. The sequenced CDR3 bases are TGTGCCAGCAGTGCAAGGGGGACGGAGACC. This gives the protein CASSARGTET. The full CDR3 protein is CASSARGTETQYF.

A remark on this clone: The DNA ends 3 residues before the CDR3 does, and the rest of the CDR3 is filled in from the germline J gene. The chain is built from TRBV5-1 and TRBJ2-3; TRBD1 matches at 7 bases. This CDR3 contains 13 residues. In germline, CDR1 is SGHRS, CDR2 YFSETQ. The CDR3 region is CASHQGDMGTQYF. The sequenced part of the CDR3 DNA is TGCGCCAGCCATCAGGGGGACATGGGGACG.

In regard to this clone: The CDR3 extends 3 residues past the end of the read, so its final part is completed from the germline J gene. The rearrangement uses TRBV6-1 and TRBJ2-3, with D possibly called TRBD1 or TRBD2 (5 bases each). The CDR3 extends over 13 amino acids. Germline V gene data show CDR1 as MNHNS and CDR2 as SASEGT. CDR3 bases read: TGTGCCAGCAGTGACAGGGAGTCGAGGCCG. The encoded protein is CASSDRESRP. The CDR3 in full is CASSDRESRPQYF.

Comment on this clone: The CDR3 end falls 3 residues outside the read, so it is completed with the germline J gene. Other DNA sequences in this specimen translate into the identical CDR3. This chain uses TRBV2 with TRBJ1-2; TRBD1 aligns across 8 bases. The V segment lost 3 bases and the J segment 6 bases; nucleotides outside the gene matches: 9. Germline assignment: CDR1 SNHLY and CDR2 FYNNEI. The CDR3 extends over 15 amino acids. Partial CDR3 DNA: TGTGCCAGCAGTGAGGATCAGGGGGCGCACAATGGC. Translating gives CASSEDQGAHNG. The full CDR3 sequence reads CASSEDQGAHNGYTF.

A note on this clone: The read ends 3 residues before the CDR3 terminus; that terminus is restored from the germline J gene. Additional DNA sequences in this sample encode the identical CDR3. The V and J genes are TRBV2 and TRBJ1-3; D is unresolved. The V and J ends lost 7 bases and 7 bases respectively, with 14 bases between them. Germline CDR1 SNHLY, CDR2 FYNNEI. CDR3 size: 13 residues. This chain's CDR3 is CASTLVEGNTIYF. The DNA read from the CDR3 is TGTGCCAGCACTCTCGTGGAGGGTAACACC.